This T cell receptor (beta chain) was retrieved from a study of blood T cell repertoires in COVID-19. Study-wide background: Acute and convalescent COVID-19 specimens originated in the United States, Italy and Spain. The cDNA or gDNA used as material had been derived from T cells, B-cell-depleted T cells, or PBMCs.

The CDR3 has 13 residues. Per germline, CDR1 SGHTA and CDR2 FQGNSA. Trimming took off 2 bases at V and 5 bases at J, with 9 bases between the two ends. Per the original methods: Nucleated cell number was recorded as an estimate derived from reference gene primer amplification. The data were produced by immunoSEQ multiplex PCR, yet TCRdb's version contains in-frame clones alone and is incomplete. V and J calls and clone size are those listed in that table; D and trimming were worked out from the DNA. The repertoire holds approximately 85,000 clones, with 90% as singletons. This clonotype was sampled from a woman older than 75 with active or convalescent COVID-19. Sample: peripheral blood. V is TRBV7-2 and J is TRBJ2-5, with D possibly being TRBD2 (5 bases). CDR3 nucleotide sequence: TGTGCCAGCAGCTTATTTCGAGGGGAGACCCAGTACTTC. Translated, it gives CASSLFRGETQYF.